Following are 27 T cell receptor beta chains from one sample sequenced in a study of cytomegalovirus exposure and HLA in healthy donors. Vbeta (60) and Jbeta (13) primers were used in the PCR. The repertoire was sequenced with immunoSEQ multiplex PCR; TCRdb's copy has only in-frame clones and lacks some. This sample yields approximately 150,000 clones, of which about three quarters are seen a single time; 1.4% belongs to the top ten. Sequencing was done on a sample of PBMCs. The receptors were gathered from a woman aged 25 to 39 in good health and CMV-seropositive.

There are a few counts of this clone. CDR3 in amino acids: CASSTWTGLKETQYF. The CDR3 bases are TGTGCCAGTAGCACTTGGACAGGTCTCAAGGAGACCCAGTACTTC. The rearrangement links TRBV19 to TRBJ2-5, with 7 positions matching TRBD1. This CDR3 is 15 amino acids long. V lost 6 bases, J lost 5 bases, and 12 bases stayed unmatched. Germline CDR1 reads LNHDA; CDR2 reads SQIVND (reference sequence).

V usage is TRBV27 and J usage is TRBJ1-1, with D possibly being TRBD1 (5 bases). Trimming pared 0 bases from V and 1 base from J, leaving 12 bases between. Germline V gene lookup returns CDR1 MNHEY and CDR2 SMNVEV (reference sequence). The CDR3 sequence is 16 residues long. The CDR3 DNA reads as TGTGCCAGCAGTTTATCCCGGGACTTAAGGAACACTGAAGCTTTCTTT. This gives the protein CASSLSRDLRNTEAFF.

This CDR3 is CASSPVGGSTDTQYF. In DNA, the CDR3 is TGTGCCAGCAGCCCCGTCGGGGGGAGCACAGATACGCAGTATTTT. The rearrangement uses TRBV11-1 and TRBJ2-3; 7 nucleotides line up with TRBD2. CDR3 length equals 15 residues. The V and J ends lost 5 bases and 0 bases, in that order; junction bases with no gene match: 5. CDR1 SGHAT and CDR2 FQDESV come from the germline V gene (reference sequence). The complete variable domain, with remaining parts taken from reference TRBV11-1 and TRBJ2-3, reads EAEVAQSPRYKITEKSQAVAFWCDPISGHATLYWYRQILGQGPELLVQFQDESVVDDSQLPKDRFSAERLKGVDSTLKIQPAELGDSAMYLCASSPVGGSTDTQYFGPGTRLTVL.

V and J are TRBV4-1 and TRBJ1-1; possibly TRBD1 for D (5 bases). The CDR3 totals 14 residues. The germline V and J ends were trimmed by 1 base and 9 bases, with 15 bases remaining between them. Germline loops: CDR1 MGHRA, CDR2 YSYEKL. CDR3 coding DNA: TGCGCCAGCAGCCAAGCCTCCGGCGGGGCCCAAGCTTTCTTT. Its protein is CASSQASGGAQAFF.

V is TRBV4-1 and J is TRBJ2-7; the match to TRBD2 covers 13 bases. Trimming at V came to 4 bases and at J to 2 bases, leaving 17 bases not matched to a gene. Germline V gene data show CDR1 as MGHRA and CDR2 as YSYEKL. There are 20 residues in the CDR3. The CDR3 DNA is TGCGCCAGCAGCCCCCTCAGACTAGCGGGAGGTACGGCTTCTACCTACGAGCAGTACTTC. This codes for CASSPLRLAGGTASTYEQYF.

This CDR3 is CASTWGGGSNQPQHF. CDR3 coding DNA: TGTGCCAGTACCTGGGGCGGCGGAAGCAATCAGCCCCAGCATTTT. This chain links TRBV19 with TRBJ1-5; D is possibly TRBD1 (5 bases). CDR3 length: 15 amino acids. The V and J ends lost 7 bases and 1 base respectively, with 14 bases between them. Germline assignment: CDR1 LNHDA and CDR2 SQIVND (reference sequence). The variable domain in full, with the rest retrieved from reference TRBV19 and TRBJ1-5, is DGGITQSPKYLFRKEGQNVTLSCEQNLNHDAMYWYRQDPGQGLRLIYYSQIVNDFQKGDIAEGYSVSREKKESFPLTVTSAQKNPTAFYLCASTWGGGSNQPQHFGDGTRLSIL.

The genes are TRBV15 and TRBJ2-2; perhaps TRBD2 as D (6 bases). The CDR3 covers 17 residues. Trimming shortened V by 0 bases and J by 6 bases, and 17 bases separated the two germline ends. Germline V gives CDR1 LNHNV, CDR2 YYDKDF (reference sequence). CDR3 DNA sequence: TGTGCCACCAGCAGAGATTTGGGGAAAAGACTAGCCGGGGAGCTGTTTTTT. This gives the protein CATSRDLGKRLAGELFF.

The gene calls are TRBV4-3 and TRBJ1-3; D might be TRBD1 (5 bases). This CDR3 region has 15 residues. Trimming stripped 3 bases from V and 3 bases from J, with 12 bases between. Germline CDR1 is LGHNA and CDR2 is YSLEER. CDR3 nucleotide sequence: TGCGCCAGCAGCCAGGGGAGGGGAGATGGAAACACCATATATTTT. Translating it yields CASSQGRGDGNTIYF.

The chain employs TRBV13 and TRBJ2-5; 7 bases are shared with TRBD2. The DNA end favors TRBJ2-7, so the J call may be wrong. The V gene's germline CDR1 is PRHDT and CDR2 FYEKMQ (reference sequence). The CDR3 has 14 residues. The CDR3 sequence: CASSSGGSSYEQYF. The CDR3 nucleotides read TGTGCCAGCAGCAGCGGCGGGAGCTCCTACGAGCAGTACTTC.

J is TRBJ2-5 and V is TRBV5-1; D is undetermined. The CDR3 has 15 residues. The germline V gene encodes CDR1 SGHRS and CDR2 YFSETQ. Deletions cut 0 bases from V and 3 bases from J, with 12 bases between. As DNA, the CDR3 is TGCGCCAGCAGCTTGGTACCCGGAGTGGAAGAGACCCAGTACTTC. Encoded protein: CASSLVPGVEETQYF.

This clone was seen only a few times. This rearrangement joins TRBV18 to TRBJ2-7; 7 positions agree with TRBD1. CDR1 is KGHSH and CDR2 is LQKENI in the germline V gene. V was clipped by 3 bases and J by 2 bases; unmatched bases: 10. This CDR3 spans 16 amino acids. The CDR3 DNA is TGTGCCAGCTCACCCCCGGCCGGGACAGCCACCTACGAGCAGTACTTC. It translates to CASSPPAGTATYEQYF.

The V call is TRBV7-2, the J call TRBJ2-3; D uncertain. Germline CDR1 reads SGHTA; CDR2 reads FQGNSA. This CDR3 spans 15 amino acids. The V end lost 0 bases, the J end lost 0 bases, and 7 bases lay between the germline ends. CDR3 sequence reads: CASSLAGPSTDTQYF. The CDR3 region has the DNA TGTGCCAGCAGCTTAGCGGGCCCTAGCACAGATACGCAGTATTTT. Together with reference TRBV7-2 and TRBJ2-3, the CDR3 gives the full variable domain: GAGVSQSPSNKVTEKGKDVELRCDPISGHTALYWYRQSLGQGLEFLIYFQGNSAPDKSGLPSDRFSAERTGGSVSTLTIQRTQQEDSAVYLCASSLAGPSTDTQYFGPGTRLTVL.

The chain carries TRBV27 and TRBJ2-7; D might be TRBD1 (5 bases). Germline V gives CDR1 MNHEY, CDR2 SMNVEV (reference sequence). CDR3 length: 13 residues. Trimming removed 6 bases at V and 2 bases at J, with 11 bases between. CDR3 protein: CASRWGPAYEQYF. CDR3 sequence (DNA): TGTGCCAGCAGGTGGGGCCCGGCCTACGAGCAGTACTTC.

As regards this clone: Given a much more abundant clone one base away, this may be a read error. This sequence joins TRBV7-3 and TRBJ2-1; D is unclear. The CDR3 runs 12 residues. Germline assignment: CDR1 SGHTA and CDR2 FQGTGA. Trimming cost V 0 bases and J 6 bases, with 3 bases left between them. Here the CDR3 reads CASSLTSNEQFF. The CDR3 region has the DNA TGTGCCAGCAGCTTAACGAGCAATGAGCAGTTCTTC.

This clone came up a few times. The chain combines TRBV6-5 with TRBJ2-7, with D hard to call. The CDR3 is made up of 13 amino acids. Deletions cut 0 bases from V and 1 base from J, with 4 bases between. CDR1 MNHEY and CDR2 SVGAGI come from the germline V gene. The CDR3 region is CASSYSESYEQYF. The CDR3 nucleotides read TGTGCCAGCAGTTACTCTGAGTCCTACGAGCAGTACTTC.

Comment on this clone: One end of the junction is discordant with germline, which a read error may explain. CDR3 DNA sequence: TGTGCCAGCAGGTTGGCCCGGGACTTAATCCGGGTTTTAAACTACGAGCAGTACTTC. As protein: CASRLARDLIRVLNYEQYF. This rearrangement joins TRBV5-8 to TRBJ2-7; a possible D gene is TRBD2 (6 bases). The CDR3 spans 19 residues. Germline loops: CDR1 SGHTS, CDR2 YDEGEE. Full variable domain (outside the CDR3, taken from reference TRBV5-8 and TRBJ2-7): EAGVTQSPTHLIKTRGQQATLRCSPISGHTSVYWYQQALGLGLQFLLWYDEGEERNRGNFPPRFSGRQFPNYSSELNVNALELEDSALYLCASRLARDLIRVLNYEQYFGPGTRLTVT.

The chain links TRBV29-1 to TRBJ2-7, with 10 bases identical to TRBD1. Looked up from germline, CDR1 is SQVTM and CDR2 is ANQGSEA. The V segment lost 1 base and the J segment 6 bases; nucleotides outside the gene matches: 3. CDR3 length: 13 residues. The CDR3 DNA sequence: TGCAGCGTTGAAGGGACAGGGGGAGGCGAGCAGTACTTC. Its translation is CSVEGTGGGEQYF.

CDR3 protein: CASSQAEGDEQYF. The CDR3 DNA reads TGCGCCAGCAGCCAAGCGGAGGGCGACGAGCAGTACTTC. The rearrangement joins TRBV4-3 to TRBJ2-7, with D perhaps TRBD2 (6 bases). The CDR3 runs to 13 residues. Trimming stripped 1 base from V and 5 bases from J, with 9 bases between. Germline CDR1 and CDR2: LGHNA and YSLEER.

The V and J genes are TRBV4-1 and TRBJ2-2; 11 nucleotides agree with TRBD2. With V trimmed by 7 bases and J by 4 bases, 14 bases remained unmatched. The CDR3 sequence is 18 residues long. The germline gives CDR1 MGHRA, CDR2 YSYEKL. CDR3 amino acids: CASKRGTSGHPATGELFF. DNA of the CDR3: TGCGCCAGCAAAAGAGGGACTAGCGGCCACCCCGCCACCGGGGAGCTGTTTTTT.

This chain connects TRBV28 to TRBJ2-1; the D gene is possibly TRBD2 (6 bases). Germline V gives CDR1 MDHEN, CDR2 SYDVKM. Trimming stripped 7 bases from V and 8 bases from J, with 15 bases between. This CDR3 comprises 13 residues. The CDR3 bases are TGTGCCAGCACACTAGCTTTTGGAGATGAGCAGTTCTTC. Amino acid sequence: CASTLAFGDEQFF.

In nucleotides, the CDR3 is TGTGCCAGCAGGGCTAGCACAGATACGCAGTATTTT. It encodes CASRASTDTQYF. This sequence joins TRBV28 and TRBJ2-3; D not resolved. Trimming stripped 6 bases from V and 0 bases from J, with 4 bases between. CDR3 length: 12 amino acids. Germline loops: CDR1 MDHEN, CDR2 SYDVKM.

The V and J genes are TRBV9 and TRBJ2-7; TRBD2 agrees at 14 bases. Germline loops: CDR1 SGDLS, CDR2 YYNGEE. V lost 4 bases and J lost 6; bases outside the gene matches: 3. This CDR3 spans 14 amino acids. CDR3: CASSQGLAGGEQYF. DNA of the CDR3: TGTGCCAGCAGCCAAGGACTAGCGGGAGGCGAGCAGTACTTC.

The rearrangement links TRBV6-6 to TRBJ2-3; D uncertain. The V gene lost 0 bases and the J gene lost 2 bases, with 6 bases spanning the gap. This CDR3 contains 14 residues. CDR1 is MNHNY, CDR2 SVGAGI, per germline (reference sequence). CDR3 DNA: TGTGCCAGCAGTTACTCGGCCGACACAGATACGCAGTATTTT. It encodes CASSYSADTDTQYF.

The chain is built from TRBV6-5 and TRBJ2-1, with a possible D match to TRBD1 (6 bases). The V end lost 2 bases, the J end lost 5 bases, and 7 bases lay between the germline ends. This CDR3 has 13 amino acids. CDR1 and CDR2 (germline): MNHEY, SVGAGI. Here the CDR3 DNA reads TGTGCCAGCAGTTACGGACAGAACAATGAGCAGTTCTTC. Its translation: CASSYGQNNEQFF.

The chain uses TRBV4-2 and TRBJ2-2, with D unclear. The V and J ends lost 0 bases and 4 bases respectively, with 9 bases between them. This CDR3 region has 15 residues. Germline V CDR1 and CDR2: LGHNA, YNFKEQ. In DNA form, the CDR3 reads TGTGCCAGCAGCCAAGATCTAGTACTCACCGGGGAGCTGTTTTTT. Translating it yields CASSQDLVLTGELFF.

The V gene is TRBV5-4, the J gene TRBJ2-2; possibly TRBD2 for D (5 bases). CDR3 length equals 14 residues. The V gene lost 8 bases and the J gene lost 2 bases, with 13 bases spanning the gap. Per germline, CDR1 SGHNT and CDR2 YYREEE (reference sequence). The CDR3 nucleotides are TGTGCCAGTGAAACTAGATCCAACACCGGGGAGCTGTTTTTT. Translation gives CASETRSNTGELFF.

In nucleotides, the CDR3 is TGTGCCAGCTCACCAAACGGGAATAGCAATCAGCCCCAGCATTTT. Protein product: CASSPNGNSNQPQHF. The V gene is TRBV18, the J gene TRBJ1-5; no definite D call. V was pared by 2 bases and J by 0 bases, with 8 bases between. CDR3 length equals 15 residues. Germline values: CDR1 KGHSH, CDR2 LQKENI.